This record concerns one T cell receptor (beta chain) sequence. This clonotype was picked up many times. What antigen it recognizes has not been identified. The input lacks base qualities; no much larger clone sits a single base away. Interpreted using the paper, the time point label stands for: sample taken at primary tumor resection. The donors were 65 to 90 patients from the lung TRACERx cohort who had early-stage, untreated non-small cell lung cancer. Whole RNA extracted from tumor and nontumor lung tissue, or from cryopreserved PBMC samples, was used for TCR sequencing without cell sorting. A patient was chosen for TCR sequencing only when enough RNA was available from at least two tumor regions. The sample comes from a study of spatial heterogeneity in lung cancer (dated by TCRdb to about 2019). General notes on the study: Beta-chain transcripts were consistently detected in greater numbers than alpha-chain transcripts, which likely reflected higher beta-chain transcript abundance. In the raw uncorrected reads, each unique combination of TCR and UMI appeared more than ten times on average. In non-small cell lung cancer, the study made a quantitative comparison of TCR alpha and beta repertoires among multiple tumor regions, matched nontumor lung and blood. Nonsynonymous mutation counts, determined by whole-exome sequencing of tumor tissue, were related to TCR repertoire features. At surgery, both alpha and beta chains were TCR-sequenced in 200 to 250 tumor regions, fewer than 80 matched nontumor lung samples and 56 PBMC samples.

Broader findings and caveats from the paper: Ubiquitous expanded tumor TCRs showed up in blood more often at tumor resection than at routine follow-up. Additional single-cell paired TCR alpha and beta sequencing was considered necessary to confirm, at a functional level, the hypothesis that regional TCRs recognize regional mutations.

The CDR3 goes from the cysteine to the phenylalanine over 14 residues. Only the CDR3 portion is preserved as DNA: 42 bases, with reading frame beginning at the first base. CDR1 and CDR2 (SGHAT, FQNNGV) derive from the germline V gene. After removal of 4 bases from V and 7 bases from J, the junction retains 7 bases not matched to a gene. Library construction relied on 5' RACE. Sequencing instrument: NextSeq 500. To allow correction of PCR and sequencing errors, the TCR library protocol tagged every TCR cDNA molecule with a unique molecular identifier. In the authors' own workflow: TCR identification, UMI-based error correction and CDR3 extraction were performed with Decombinator tools. Expanded TCRs were defined as those above a frequency of 2 per 1,000, corresponding to the top 1% of the tumor frequency distribution. Renyi diversity was calculated using the R vegan package after each repertoire was subsampled 100 times to 5,000 TCRs. To build CDR3 similarity networks, amino acid triplet string-kernel similarity was used, and CDR3s were connected when their pairwise similarity was above 0.82. TCRdb's own reprocessing of the public reads used fastp at Q25 and MiXCR and kept productive beta chains. Every entry covers one CDR3 protein and lists the most common genes and DNA from its rows. The authors' filters were not applied to this entry. The sample table contains about 21,000 distinct CDR3 sequences; only one count was recorded for around 4.3% of them. 6% to 7.5% of the sample is taken by the ten largest.

The chain is made from TRBV11-2 and TRBJ2-3, with 8 central nucleotides matching TRBD2. Here the sequenced sample was PBMCs, taken at surgery. The receptor was derived from a male donor with early-stage non-small cell lung cancer. The nucleotides read TGTGCCAGCAGCTCATTAGCGGGGAAAAATACGCAGTATTTT. Its product reads: CASSSLAGKNTQYF. With all but the CDR3 taken from the reference TRBV11-2 and TRBJ2-3 genes, the full variable domain is: EAGVAQSPRYKIIEKRQSVAFWCNPISGHATLYWYQQILGQGPKLLIQFQNNGVVDDSQLPKDRFSAERLKGVDSTLKIQPAKLEDSAVYLCASSSLAGKNTQYFGPGTRLTVL.